The 32 T cell receptor beta chains below were found in one sample sequenced in a study of blood T cell repertoires in COVID-19. Sequencing used immunoSEQ multiplex PCR; TCRdb keeps in-frame clones, though not all of them. The sample lists about 480,000 clones; roughly 91% were seen once. Sequencing input: peripheral blood. The receptors were sampled from a woman aged 25 to 39 with acute or convalescent COVID-19.

In its sample, this clone was seen once. CDR3 region: CAGRGQRLNQPQHF. In DNA form, the CDR3 reads TGTGCCGGTAGAGGACAGAGATTAAATCAGCCCCAGCATTTT. The J gene is TRBJ1-5, the V gene TRBV30, with D maybe TRBD1 (6 bases). Germline lookup yields CDR1 GTSNPN and CDR2 SVGIG (reference sequence). V gave up 8 bases and J gave up 4 bases, with 18 bases separating them. The CDR3 contains 14 residues.

V is TRBV5-1 and J is TRBJ1-1; D is possibly TRBD1 (5 bases). CDR1 and CDR2 (germline): SGHRS, YFSETQ. V lost 5 bases, J lost 1 base, and 12 bases lay in between. This CDR3 has 14 amino acids. CDR3: CASRGQGGNTEAFF. The CDR3 DNA reads as TGCGCCAGCAGGGGGCAGGGTGGGAACACTGAAGCTTTCTTT.

This chain uses TRBV4-1 with TRBJ1-2, with 8 positions matching TRBD1. Trimming took 1 base from V and 8 from J; bases not matched to a gene: 6. CDR3 length: 14 amino acids. The germline V gene encodes CDR1 MGHRA and CDR2 YSYEKL. DNA of the CDR3: TGCGCCAGCAGCCAAGCATCAGGGGGCGTCGGCTACACCTTC. It translates to CASSQASGGVGYTF.

This clone showed up just once. The rearrangement joins TRBV15 to TRBJ2-5, with D possibly TRBD1 on 6 matching bases. V lost 0 bases and J lost 4, with 18 bases in between. Germline V gene lookup returns CDR1 LNHNV and CDR2 YYDKDF (reference sequence). The CDR3 consists of 17 residues. The CDR3 here is CATSRDGTRRPSETQYF. In nucleotides, the CDR3 is TGTGCCACCAGCAGAGATGGGACACGCCGCCCCTCAGAGACCCAGTACTTC.

This rearrangement joins TRBV7-8 to TRBJ1-5, with D unclear. This CDR3 comprises 15 residues. Germline CDR1 and CDR2: SGHVS and FQNEAQ. The V and J ends lost 1 base and 5 bases respectively, with 12 bases between them. Written as DNA, the CDR3 is TGTGCCAGCAGCTTAGTTGCGGGTTTCGATCAGCCCCAGCATTTT. Amino acids: CASSLVAGFDQPQHF.

The chain carries TRBV30 and TRBJ2-2; the D is unclear. Germline loops: CDR1 GTSNPN, CDR2 SVGIG (reference sequence). CDR3 length equals 13 residues. Trimming took off 2 bases at V and 8 bases at J, with 12 bases between the two ends. The DNA for the CDR3 is TGTGCCTGGAGTTCGGAATGGGCAGGGGAGCTGTTTTTT. It translates to CAWSSEWAGELFF.

The chain carries TRBV2 and TRBJ2-3, with 8 bases identical to TRBD2. This CDR3 region has 17 residues. CDR1 is SNHLY, CDR2 FYNNEI, per germline. V lost 1 base to trimming and J lost 0 bases; unmatched junction nucleotides: 6. The CDR3 nucleotides read TGTGCCAGCAGTGAAGGGGGGAGCGGGGGAAGCACAGATACGCAGTATTTT. This codes for CASSEGGSGGSTDTQYF.

The chain carries TRBV4-1 and TRBJ2-3; D possibly corresponds to TRBD2 (5 bases). V was cut by 4 bases and J by 7 bases, with 6 bases left in between. CDR3 length equals 11 residues. Germline lookup yields CDR1 MGHRA and CDR2 YSYEKL. CDR3 residues: CASSPGYTQYF. The CDR3 coding sequence is TGCGCCAGCAGCCCGGGGTATACGCAGTATTTT.

CDR3 amino acids: CASSPTAEGWGYTF. As DNA, the CDR3 is TGCGCCAGCAGCCCCACCGCGGAGGGATGGGGCTACACCTTC. The genes are TRBV4-1 and TRBJ1-2, with D hard to call. Germline V gene sequence: CDR1 MGHRA, CDR2 YSYEKL. The CDR3 totals 14 residues. Trimming shortened V by 4 bases and J by 8 bases, and 17 bases separated the two germline ends.

The gene calls are TRBV21-1 and TRBJ2-1; the listed D gene, TRBD2, was not tested against the DNA. TRBV21-1 is a recognized pseudogene. CDR3 length: 15 residues. The CDR3 nucleotides read TGTGCCAGCAGCAAAGAAAGGAGCTCCTACAATGAGCAGTTCTTC. This codes for CASSKERSSYNEQFF.

V is TRBV6-2 or TRBV6-3 and J is TRBJ2-2; D is perhaps TRBD2 (6 bases). V was cut by 3 bases and J by 7 bases, with 12 bases left in between. This CDR3 contains 14 residues. Germline V lookup: CDR1 MNHEY, CDR2 SVGEGT. The CDR3 bases are TGTGCCAGCAGTTATCAGGGCGGGGACGGGGAGCTGTTTTTT. Translation: CASSYQGGDGELFF.

The V call is TRBV18, the J call TRBJ2-3; 11 bases are shared with TRBD2. Germline CDR1 KGHSH, CDR2 LQKENI. The trim removed 3 bases at V and 2 bases at J, leaving 4 bases unmatched. This CDR3 region has 16 residues. CDR3 in DNA: TGTGCCAGCTCACCCATAGCGGGGGGGCTCACAGATACGCAGTATTTT. Its translation: CASSPIAGGLTDTQYF.

This clone has only one observation. The genes are TRBV7-8 and TRBJ2-1, with TRBD2 identical over 10 bases. Germline V gene data show CDR1 as SGHVS and CDR2 as FQNEAQ. The ends lost 1 base at V and 3 bases at J; junction bases unmatched: 9. The CDR3 has 18 residues. Here the CDR3 reads CASSLDLAGAPSYNEQFF. In nucleotides, the CDR3 is TGTGCCAGCAGCTTAGATCTAGCGGGGGCGCCTAGCTACAATGAGCAGTTCTTC.

This chain joins TRBV3-1 (or the pseudogene TRBV3-2) and TRBJ2-3, with TRBD2 as a possible D gene (5 bases). Germline values: CDR1 LGHDT, CDR2 YNNKEL (reference sequence). The CDR3 has 15 amino acids. V was trimmed by 1 base and J by 5 bases, leaving 13 bases between them. The CDR3 loop is CASSQAVLARDTQYF. The CDR3 bases are TGTGCCAGCAGCCAAGCGGTGCTAGCCCGAGATACGCAGTATTTT.

The V and J genes are TRBV6-6 and TRBJ1-5, with a weak D call TRBD1 (6 bases). This CDR3 contains 16 residues. Germline CDR1 reads MNHNY; CDR2 reads SVGAGI (reference sequence). V was pared by 5 bases and J by 0 bases, with 14 bases between. CDR3 DNA sequence: TGTGCCAGCAGTAAAACAGGGATCAGTAGCAATCAGCCCCAGCATTTT. This sequence encodes CASSKTGISSNQPQHF.

The chain employs TRBV6-5 and TRBJ1-1; TRBD1 aligns across 9 bases. Germline-derived CDR1 and CDR2 are MNHEY and SVGAGI. J was trimmed by 6 bases and V by 10 bases; bases with no gene match: 6. The CDR3 contains 12 residues. Here the CDR3 reads CAIGQGFPEAFF. CDR3 bases: TGTGCCATCGGACAGGGGTTCCCTGAAGCTTTCTTT.

The rearrangement links TRBV28 to TRBJ2-1; TRBD2 agrees at 10 bases. The V gene end was trimmed by 3 bases and the J gene end by 8 bases; junction bases not matched to a gene: 13. Germline values: CDR1 MDHEN, CDR2 SYDVKM. This CDR3 region has 17 residues. The DNA of the CDR3 is TGTGCCAGCAGTTTTACCAGCGGGGGGGCCTTTTCATATGAGCAGTTCTTC. This encodes CASSFTSGGAFSYEQFF.

The V gene is TRBV12-3 or TRBV12-4, the J gene TRBJ1-2, with D perhaps matching TRBD1 (6 bases). The CDR3 covers 11 residues. The V end lost 5 bases, the J end lost 9 bases, and 10 bases lay between the germline ends. CDR3 amino acids: CASSQGYSYTF. The DNA for the CDR3 is TGTGCCAGCAGTCAGGGGTATAGCTACACCTTC.

The chain combines TRBV18 with TRBJ1-1; D gene ambiguous. The CDR3 spans 14 residues. Germline V gives CDR1 KGHSH, CDR2 LQKENI. Trimming left V 2 bases short and J 4 bases short, with 11 bases between. CDR3 in DNA: TGTGCCAGCTCACCAGTCAGTCGGGGCACTGAAGCTTTCTTT. The encoded protein is CASSPVSRGTEAFF.

The V gene is TRBV24-1, the J gene TRBJ2-2; unclear D gene. The CDR3 runs 13 residues. Germline CDR1 and CDR2: KGHDR and SFDVKD. Trimming pared 9 bases from V and 0 bases from J, leaving 7 bases between. The CDR3 sequence: CATGSPNTGELFF. For the CDR3, the DNA is TGTGCCACCGGCAGTCCGAACACCGGGGAGCTGTTTTTT.

The rearrangement joins TRBV4-2 to TRBJ1-6; D call uncertain. Germline V gives CDR1 LGHNA, CDR2 YNFKEQ. V dropped 0 bases and J dropped 0 bases, with 9 bases sitting between them. The CDR3 consists of 17 residues. The CDR3: CASSQDVRDSYNSPLHF. CDR3 DNA sequence: TGTGCCAGCAGCCAAGATGTGCGGGACTCCTATAATTCACCCCTCCACTTT.

V gene TRBV5-5 combines with J gene TRBJ2-5, with D unclear. Germline CDR1 and CDR2: SGHKS and YYEKEE (reference sequence). This CDR3 is 11 amino acids long. Trimming stripped 4 bases from V and 4 bases from J, with 5 bases between. The DNA for the CDR3 is TGTGCCAGCAGCCTATTAGAGACCCAGTACTTC. It encodes CASSLLETQYF.

V usage is TRBV9 and J usage is TRBJ2-6; D possibly corresponds to TRBD2 (5 bases). Trimming pared 3 bases from V and 2 bases from J, leaving 9 bases between. The CDR3 length is 15 residues. Germline values: CDR1 SGDLS, CDR2 YYNGEE. The CDR3 reads CASSGPGAGANVLTF. The CDR3 nucleotides are TGTGCCAGCAGCGGTCCCGGGGCTGGGGCCAACGTCCTGACTTTC.

The chain links TRBV3-1 (or the pseudogene TRBV3-2) to TRBJ2-2, with 7 bases aligning to TRBD1. Germline V gives CDR1 LGHDT, CDR2 YNNKEL (reference sequence). Trimming took 1 base from V and 0 from J; bases not matched to a gene: 8. This CDR3 spans 18 amino acids. The CDR3 protein is CASSQVVRGTANTGELFF. In DNA, the CDR3 is TGTGCCAGCAGCCAAGTAGTTCGAGGGACAGCGAACACCGGGGAGCTGTTTTTT.

The chain joins TRBV30 to TRBJ1-4; TRBD1 aligns across 9 bases. CDR3 length equals 16 residues. V gave up 0 bases and J gave up 11 bases; unmatched junction bases: 13. Germline CDR1 and CDR2: GTSNPN and SVGIG (reference sequence). The CDR3 region is CAWSVRGTGWTGKLFF. The CDR3 region has the DNA TGTGCCTGGAGTGTACGAGGGACAGGGTGGACAGGGAAACTGTTTTTT.

Points on this clone: Other DNA variants within this sample encode the same CDR3. CDR3 in DNA: TGCGCCAGCAGCCAAGCGGGGAACACTGAAGCTTTCTTT. Encoded protein: CASSQAGNTEAFF. The V and J genes are TRBV4-1 and TRBJ1-1; D is ambiguous. The V end lost 1 base, the J end lost 1 base, and 4 bases lay between the germline ends. CDR1 MGHRA and CDR2 YSYEKL come from the germline V gene. This CDR3 has 13 amino acids.

The V gene is TRBV11-2, the J gene TRBJ1-3; TRBD1 matches 8 bases. Germline values: CDR1 SGHAT, CDR2 FQNNGV. J was trimmed by 0 bases and V by 4 bases; bases with no gene match: 5. The CDR3 runs to 16 residues. CDR3 in DNA: TGTGCCAGCAGCTGGGGACAGGCGATCTCTGGAAACACCATATATTTT. Its protein product is CASSWGQAISGNTIYF.

The chain is built from TRBV5-1 and TRBJ2-5; 13 nucleotides line up with TRBD2. The CDR3 spans 17 residues. With V trimmed by 0 bases and J by 4 bases, 6 bases remained unmatched. Germline V CDR1 and CDR2: SGHRS, YFSETQ. For the CDR3, the DNA is TGCGCCAGCAGCTTGGAGGGACTAGCGGGGTCAGGAGAGACCCAGTACTTC. This encodes CASSLEGLAGSGETQYF.

This clone was observed once. V usage is TRBV28 and J usage is TRBJ1-4, with TRBD1 identical over 7 bases. The CDR3 runs to 15 residues. The junction had 9 bases not matched to a gene; V was cut back by 3 bases and J by 8 bases. The germline V gene has CDR1 MDHEN and CDR2 SYDVKM. CDR3 coding DNA: TGTGCCAGCAGTTTCAGGGGGAGTGGAAAAGAAAAACTGTTTTTT. It is translated as CASSFRGSGKEKLFF.

This clone was recorded once. The genes are TRBV4-2 and TRBJ2-2; no clear D. Germline assignment: CDR1 LGHNA and CDR2 YNFKEQ. This CDR3 region has 13 residues. Between the trimmed V and J ends, which lost 1 base and 8 bases, there was a span of 8 bases. CDR3 DNA: TGTGCCAGCAGCCAAGTTATAGCAGGGGAGCTGTTTTTT. This codes for CASSQVIAGELFF.

The CDR3 DNA reads as TGTGCCAGCAGCCCTGCGGGGGCAGGTACTGAAGCTTTCTTT. Its protein is CASSPAGAGTEAFF. The V call is TRBV3-1 (or the pseudogene TRBV3-2), the J call TRBJ1-1, with D perhaps matching TRBD1 (6 bases). There are 14 residues in the CDR3. V gave up 4 bases and J gave up 5 bases, with 14 bases separating them. Germline values: CDR1 LGHDT, CDR2 YNNKEL (reference sequence).

This clone was picked up one time. V is TRBV29-1 and J is TRBJ1-1; 8 bases fit TRBD1. V was clipped by 2 bases and J by 1 base; unmatched bases: 3. Germline assignment: CDR1 SQVTM and CDR2 ANQGSEA. The CDR3 spans 14 residues. CDR3: CSVETGTGNTEAFF. As DNA, the CDR3 is TGCAGCGTTGAAACCGGGACAGGGAACACTGAAGCTTTCTTT.